The T cell receptor beta chain described here comes from a study of post-analysis software for immune sequencing data. The TCR beta cDNA libraries contained unique molecular identifiers. Each CDR3 protein gets one entry after TCRdb re-called the PCR reads with MiXCR. The data show hundreds of thousands of distinct CDR3 sequences, roughly 29% seen once. This clonotype was counted a few times. A junction boundary mismatches the germline segment, possibly from a read error. This receptor was taken from a girl under 18 with multiple sclerosis. Sequencing was done on a sample of blood.

In nucleotides, the CDR3 is TGTGCTAGCAGTCCAACCGGGCAGGGGGAGACCCAGTACTTC. Encoded protein: CASSPTGQGETQYF. The V and J genes are TRBV7-7 and TRBJ2-5; tentative D call: TRBD1 (6 bases). Germline V gene sequence: CDR1 SSHAT, CDR2 FNYEAQ (reference sequence). The CDR3 loop spans 14 amino acids.